The rows below give T cell receptor beta chains drawn from one sample of a study of cytomegalovirus exposure and HLA in healthy donors. The repertoire was sequenced with immunoSEQ multiplex PCR; TCRdb's copy has only in-frame clones and lacks some. The data hold about 160,000 clones, with approximately 80% observed a single time. Sequencing was performed on PBMCs. All receptors come from a woman between 25 and 40 years old in good health and CMV-seropositive. CDR3s include the opening cysteine and the closing phenylalanine or tryptophan. D genes are given only for firm matches. The size of a clone is reported for some rows only, either as once, few or many, or as a class for expanded clones.

j_call clone_size d_call v_call cdr3_aa cdr3_nt
TRBJ2-1 NA NA TRBV5-1 CASSWYVSTFNEQFF TGCGCCAGCAGCTGGTACGTGAGTACCTTCAATGAGCAGTTCTTC
TRBJ1-1 NA TRBD1 TRBV7-3 CASSSQQGAQTFF TGTGCCAGCAGCTCGCAACAGGGGGCGCAAACTTTCTTT
TRBJ2-2 NA TRBD2 TRBV4-1 CASSPLAGENTGELFF TGCGCCAGCAGTCCCCTAGCGGGGGAAAACACCGGGGAGCTGTTTTTT
TRBJ1-1 NA TRBD1 TRBV10-3 CAISELTGGNTEAFF TGTGCCATCAGTGAGCTGACAGGGGGAAACACTGAAGCTTTCTTT
TRBJ2-1 NA NA TRBV28 CASSLIGTDLYNEQFF TGTGCCAGCAGTTTAATCGGAACAGACCTCTACAATGAGCAGTTCTTC
TRBJ1-2 once NA TRBV5-1 CASSPRTELIYGYTF TGCGCCAGCAGCCCGAGGACAGAACTTATCTATGGCTACACCTTC
TRBJ1-2 once TRBD1 TRBV7-6 CASSFTAGGLIYGYTF TGTGCCAGCAGCTTTACGGCAGGGGGCTTAATCTATGGCTACACCTTC
TRBJ2-1 NA NA TRBV27 CASSPGGYYNEQFF TGTGCCAGCAGTCCGGGGGGCTACTACAATGAGCAGTTCTTC
TRBJ2-1 NA NA TRBV9 CASSVAGVNNEQFF TGTGCCAGCAGCGTAGCGGGGGTGAACAATGAGCAGTTCTTC
TRBJ2-5 NA TRBD1 TRBV7-2 CASSLVRGTGTGETQYF TGTGCCAGCAGCTTAGTAAGGGGGACAGGGACGGGGGAGACCCAGTACTTC
TRBJ2-7 NA TRBD1 TRBV4-2 CASSHPRTGFSEQYF TGTGCCAGCAGCCACCCGAGGACAGGGTTTTCCGAGCAGTACTTC
TRBJ2-7 NA NA TRBV7-8 CASSFYNEQYF TGTGCCAGCAGCTTTTATAACGAGCAGTACTTC
TRBJ2-3 once NA TRBV7-3 CASSLGGAGRDTQYF TGTGCCAGCAGCTTAGGGGGGGCTGGTAGGGATACGCAGTATTTT
TRBJ2-5 NA TRBD1 TRBV18 CASSAGTGTRETQYF TGTGCCAGCTCGGCCGGGACAGGTACTCGAGAGACCCAGTACTTC
TRBJ1-3 NA TRBD1 TRBV18 CASSPGTGIFGNTIYF TGTGCCAGCTCACCAGGGACAGGGATCTTTGGAAACACCATATATTTT
TRBJ2-7 few NA TRBV28 CASSSPGTRPLNEQYF TGTGCCAGCAGTTCACCGGGGACAAGGCCCCTTAACGAGCAGTACTTC